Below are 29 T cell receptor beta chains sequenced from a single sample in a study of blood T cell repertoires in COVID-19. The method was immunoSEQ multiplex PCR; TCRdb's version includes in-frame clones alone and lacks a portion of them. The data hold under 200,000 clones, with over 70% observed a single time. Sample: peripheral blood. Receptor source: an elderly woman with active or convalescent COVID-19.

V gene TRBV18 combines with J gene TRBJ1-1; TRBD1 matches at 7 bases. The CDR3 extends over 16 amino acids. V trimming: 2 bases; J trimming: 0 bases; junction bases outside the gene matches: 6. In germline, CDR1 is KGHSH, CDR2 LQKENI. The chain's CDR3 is CASSPGAGGMNTEAFF. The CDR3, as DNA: TGTGCCAGCTCACCAGGGGCAGGGGGGATGAACACTGAAGCTTTCTTT.

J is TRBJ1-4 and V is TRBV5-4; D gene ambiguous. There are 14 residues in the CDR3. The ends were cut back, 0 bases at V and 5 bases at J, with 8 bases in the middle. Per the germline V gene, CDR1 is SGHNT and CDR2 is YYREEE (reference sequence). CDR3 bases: TGTGCCAGCAGCTTGGCGGGGAAGAATGAAAAACTGTTTTTT. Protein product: CASSLAGKNEKLFF. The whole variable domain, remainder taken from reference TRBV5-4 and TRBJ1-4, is ETGVTQSPTHLIKTRGQQVTLRCSSQSGHNTVSWYQQALGQGPQFIFQYYREEENGRGNFPPRFSGLQFPNYSSELNVNALELDDSALYLCASSLAGKNEKLFFGSGTQLSVL.

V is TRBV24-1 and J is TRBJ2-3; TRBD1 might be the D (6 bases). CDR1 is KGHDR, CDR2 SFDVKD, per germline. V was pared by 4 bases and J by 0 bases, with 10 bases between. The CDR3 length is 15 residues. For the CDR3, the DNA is TGTGCCACCAGTGAGGACAGCACTAGCACAGATACGCAGTATTTT. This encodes CATSEDSTSTDTQYF.

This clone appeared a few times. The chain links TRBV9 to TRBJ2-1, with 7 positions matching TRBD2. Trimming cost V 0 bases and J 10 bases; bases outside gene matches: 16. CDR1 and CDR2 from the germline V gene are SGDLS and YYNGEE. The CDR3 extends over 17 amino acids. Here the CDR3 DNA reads TGTGCCAGCAGCGTAGCTCTTAACAGCGGGGCCCTTCTCGAGCAGTTCTTC. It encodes CASSVALNSGALLEQFF.

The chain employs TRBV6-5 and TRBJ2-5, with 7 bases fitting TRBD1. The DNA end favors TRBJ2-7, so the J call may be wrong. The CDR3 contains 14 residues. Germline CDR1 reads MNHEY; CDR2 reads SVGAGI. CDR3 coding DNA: TGTGCCAGCAGTTACGCGGACAGGTCCTACGAGCAGTACTTC. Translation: CASSYADRSYEQYF.

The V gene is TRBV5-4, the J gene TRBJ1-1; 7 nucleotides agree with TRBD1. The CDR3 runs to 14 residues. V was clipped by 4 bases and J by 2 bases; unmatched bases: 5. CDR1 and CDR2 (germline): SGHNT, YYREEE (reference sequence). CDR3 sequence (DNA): TGTGCCAGCAGCCAGACAGGGATTAACACTGAAGCTTTCTTT. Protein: CASSQTGINTEAFF. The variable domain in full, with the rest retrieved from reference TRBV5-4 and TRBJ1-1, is ETGVTQSPTHLIKTRGQQVTLRCSSQSGHNTVSWYQQALGQGPQFIFQYYREEENGRGNFPPRFSGLQFPNYSSELNVNALELDDSALYLCASSQTGINTEAFFGQGTRLTVV.

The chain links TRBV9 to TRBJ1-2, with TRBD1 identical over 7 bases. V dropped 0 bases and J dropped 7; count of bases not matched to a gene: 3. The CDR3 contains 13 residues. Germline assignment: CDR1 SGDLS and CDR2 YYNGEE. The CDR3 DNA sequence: TGTGCCAGCAGCGTAGCACAGGGGTTTGGCTACACCTTC. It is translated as CASSVAQGFGYTF.

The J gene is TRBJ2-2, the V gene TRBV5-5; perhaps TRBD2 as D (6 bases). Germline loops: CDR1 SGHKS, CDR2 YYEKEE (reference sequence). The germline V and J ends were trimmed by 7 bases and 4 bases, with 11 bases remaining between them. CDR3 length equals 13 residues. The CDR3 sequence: CASRQGGTGELFF. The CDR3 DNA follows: TGTGCCAGCCGCCAGGGAGGCACCGGGGAGCTGTTTTTT.

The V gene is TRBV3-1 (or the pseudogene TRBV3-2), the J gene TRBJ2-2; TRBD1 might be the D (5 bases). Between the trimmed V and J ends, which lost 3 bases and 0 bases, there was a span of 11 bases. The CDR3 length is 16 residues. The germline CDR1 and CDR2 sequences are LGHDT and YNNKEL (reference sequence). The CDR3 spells CASSHRGSTNTGELFF. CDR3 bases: TGTGCCAGCAGCCATAGGGGTAGTACGAACACCGGGGAGCTGTTTTTT.

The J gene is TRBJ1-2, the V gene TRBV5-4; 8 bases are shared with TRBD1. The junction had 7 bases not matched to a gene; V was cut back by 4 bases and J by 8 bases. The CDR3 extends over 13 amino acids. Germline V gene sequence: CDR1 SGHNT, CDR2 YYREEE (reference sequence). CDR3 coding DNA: TGTGCCAGCAGCACCGGACAGGGCGACGGCTACACCTTC. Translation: CASSTGQGDGYTF.

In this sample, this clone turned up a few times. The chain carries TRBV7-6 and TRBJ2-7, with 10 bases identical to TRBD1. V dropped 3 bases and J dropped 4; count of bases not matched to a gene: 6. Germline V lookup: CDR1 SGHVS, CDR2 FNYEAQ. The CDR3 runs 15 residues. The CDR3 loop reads CASSFTTGGGYEQYF. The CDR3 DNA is TGTGCCAGCAGCTTTACGACAGGGGGCGGTTACGAGCAGTACTTC.

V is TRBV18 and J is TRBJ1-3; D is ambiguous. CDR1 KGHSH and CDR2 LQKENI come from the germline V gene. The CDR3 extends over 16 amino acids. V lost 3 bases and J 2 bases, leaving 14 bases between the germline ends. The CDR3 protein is CASSPSVGLPGNTIYF. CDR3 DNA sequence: TGTGCCAGCTCACCGAGCGTCGGTTTACCTGGAAACACCATATATTTT.

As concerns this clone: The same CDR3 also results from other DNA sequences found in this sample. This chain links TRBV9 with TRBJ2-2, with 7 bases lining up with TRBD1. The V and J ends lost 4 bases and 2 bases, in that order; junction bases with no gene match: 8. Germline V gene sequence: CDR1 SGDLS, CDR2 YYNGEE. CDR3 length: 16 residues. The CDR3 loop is CASSIPGTANTGELFF. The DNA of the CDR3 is TGTGCCAGCAGCATCCCCGGGACAGCTAACACCGGGGAGCTGTTTTTT. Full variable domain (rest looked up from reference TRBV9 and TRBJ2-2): DSGVTQTPKHLITATGQRVTLRCSPRSGDLSVYWYQQSLDQGLQFLIQYYNGEERAKGNILERFSAQQFPDLHSELNLSSLELGDSALYFCASSIPGTANTGELFFGEGSRLTVL.

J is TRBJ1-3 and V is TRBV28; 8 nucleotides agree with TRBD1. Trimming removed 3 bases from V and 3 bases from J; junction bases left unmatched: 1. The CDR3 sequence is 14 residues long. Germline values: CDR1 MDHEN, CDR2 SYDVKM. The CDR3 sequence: CASSFRGHGNTIYF. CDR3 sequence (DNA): TGTGCCAGCAGTTTCAGGGGGCATGGAAACACCATATATTTT.

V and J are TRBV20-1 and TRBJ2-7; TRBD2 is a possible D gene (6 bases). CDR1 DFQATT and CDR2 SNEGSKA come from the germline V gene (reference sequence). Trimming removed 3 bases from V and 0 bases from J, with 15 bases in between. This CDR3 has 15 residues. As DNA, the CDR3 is TGCAGTGCTAGTGATCCACGGACTAACTCCTACGAGCAGTACTTC. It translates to CSASDPRTNSYEQYF.

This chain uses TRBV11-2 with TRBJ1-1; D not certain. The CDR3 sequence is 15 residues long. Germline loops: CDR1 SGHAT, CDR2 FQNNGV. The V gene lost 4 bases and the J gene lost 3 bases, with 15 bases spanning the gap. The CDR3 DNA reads TGTGCCAGCAGCTCCCTTAGAGGGTTACACACTGAAGCTTTCTTT. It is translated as CASSSLRGLHTEAFF.

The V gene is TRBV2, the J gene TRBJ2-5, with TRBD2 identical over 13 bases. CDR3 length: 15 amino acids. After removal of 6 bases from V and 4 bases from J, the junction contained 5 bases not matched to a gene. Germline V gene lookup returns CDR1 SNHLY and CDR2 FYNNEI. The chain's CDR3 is CASRDGLAGVETQYF. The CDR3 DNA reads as TGTGCCAGCAGAGACGGACTAGCGGGGGTAGAGACCCAGTACTTC.

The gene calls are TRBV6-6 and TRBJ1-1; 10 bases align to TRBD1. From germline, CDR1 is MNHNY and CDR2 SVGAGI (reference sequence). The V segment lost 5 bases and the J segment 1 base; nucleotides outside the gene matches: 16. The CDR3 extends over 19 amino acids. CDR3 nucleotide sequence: TGTGCCAGCAGTCTCACCCCTCGGGACAGGGGCGGAGGGAACACTGAAGCTTTCTTT. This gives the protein CASSLTPRDRGGGNTEAFF.

The DNA of the CDR3 is TGTGCCAGCAGCGTAGCAGGTCGGGGATCCTACAATGAGCAGTTCTTC. Protein sequence: CASSVAGRGSYNEQFF. The chain combines TRBV9 with TRBJ2-1, with D tentatively TRBD2 (5 bases). Trimming took 0 bases from V and 1 from J, leaving 11 bases between them. Germline V lookup: CDR1 SGDLS, CDR2 YYNGEE. This CDR3 is built from 16 residues.

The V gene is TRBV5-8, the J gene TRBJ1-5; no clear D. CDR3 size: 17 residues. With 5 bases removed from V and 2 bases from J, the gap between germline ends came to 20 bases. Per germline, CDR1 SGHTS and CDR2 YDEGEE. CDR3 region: CASSSRNLGSGNQPQHF. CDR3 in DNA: TGTGCCAGCAGTTCGAGAAACTTGGGGAGCGGCAATCAGCCCCAGCATTTT.

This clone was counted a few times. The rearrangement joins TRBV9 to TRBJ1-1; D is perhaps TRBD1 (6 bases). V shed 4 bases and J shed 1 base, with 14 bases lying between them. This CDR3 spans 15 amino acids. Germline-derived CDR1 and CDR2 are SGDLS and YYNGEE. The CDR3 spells CASSRIGGANTEAFF. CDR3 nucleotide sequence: TGTGCCAGCAGCAGAATTGGGGGGGCGAACACTGAAGCTTTCTTT.

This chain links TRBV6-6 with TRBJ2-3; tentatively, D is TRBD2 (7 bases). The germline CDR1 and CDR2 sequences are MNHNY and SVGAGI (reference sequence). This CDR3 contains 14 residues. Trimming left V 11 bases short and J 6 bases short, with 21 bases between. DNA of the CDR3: TGTGCCTCAAGGGTGGGGGGGCTCGTTGATACGCAGTATTTT. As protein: CASRVGGLVDTQYF.

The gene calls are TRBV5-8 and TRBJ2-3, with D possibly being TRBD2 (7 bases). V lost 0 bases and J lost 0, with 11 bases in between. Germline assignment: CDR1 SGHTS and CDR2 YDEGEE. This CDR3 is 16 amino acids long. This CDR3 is CASSLGGGPSTDTQYF. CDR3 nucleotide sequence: TGTGCCAGCAGCTTGGGGGGGGGCCCCAGCACAGATACGCAGTATTTT.

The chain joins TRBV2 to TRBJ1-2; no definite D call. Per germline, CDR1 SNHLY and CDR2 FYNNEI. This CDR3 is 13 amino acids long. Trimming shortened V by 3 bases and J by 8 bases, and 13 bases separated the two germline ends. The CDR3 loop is CASSERGIGGYTF. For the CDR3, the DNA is TGTGCCAGCAGTGAGCGGGGAATAGGGGGCTACACCTTC.

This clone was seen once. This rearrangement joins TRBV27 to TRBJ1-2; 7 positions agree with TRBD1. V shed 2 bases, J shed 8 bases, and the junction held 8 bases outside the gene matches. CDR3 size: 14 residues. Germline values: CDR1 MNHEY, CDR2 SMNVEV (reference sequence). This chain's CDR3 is CASSLTGARQGYTF. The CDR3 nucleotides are TGTGCCAGCAGTTTAACAGGGGCTAGACAAGGCTACACCTTC.

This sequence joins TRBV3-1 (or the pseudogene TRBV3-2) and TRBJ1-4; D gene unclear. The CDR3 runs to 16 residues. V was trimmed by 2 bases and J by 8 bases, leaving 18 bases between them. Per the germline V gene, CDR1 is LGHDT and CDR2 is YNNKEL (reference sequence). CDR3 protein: CASSQPNGEDGEKLFF. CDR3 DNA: TGTGCCAGCAGCCAACCCAACGGGGAGGATGGGGAAAAACTGTTTTTT.

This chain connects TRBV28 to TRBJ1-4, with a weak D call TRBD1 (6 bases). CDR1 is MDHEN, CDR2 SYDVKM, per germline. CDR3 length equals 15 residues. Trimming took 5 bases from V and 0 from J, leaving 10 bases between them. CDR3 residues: CASSRGGATNEKLFF. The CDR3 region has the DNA TGTGCCAGCAGTCGAGGGGGAGCAACTAATGAAAAACTGTTTTTT.

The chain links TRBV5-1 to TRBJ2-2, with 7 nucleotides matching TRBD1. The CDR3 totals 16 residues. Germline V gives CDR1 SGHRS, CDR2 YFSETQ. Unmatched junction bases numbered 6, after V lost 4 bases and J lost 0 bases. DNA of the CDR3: TGCGCCAGCAGCCTTCACAGGGGCCCGAACACCGGGGAGCTGTTTTTT. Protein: CASSLHRGPNTGELFF.

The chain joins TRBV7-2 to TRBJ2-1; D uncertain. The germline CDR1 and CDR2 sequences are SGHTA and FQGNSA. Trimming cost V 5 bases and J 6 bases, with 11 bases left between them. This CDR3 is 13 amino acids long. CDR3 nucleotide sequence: TGTGCCAGCAGCCCCTCGTGGGCCAATGAGCAGTTCTTC. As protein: CASSPSWANEQFF.